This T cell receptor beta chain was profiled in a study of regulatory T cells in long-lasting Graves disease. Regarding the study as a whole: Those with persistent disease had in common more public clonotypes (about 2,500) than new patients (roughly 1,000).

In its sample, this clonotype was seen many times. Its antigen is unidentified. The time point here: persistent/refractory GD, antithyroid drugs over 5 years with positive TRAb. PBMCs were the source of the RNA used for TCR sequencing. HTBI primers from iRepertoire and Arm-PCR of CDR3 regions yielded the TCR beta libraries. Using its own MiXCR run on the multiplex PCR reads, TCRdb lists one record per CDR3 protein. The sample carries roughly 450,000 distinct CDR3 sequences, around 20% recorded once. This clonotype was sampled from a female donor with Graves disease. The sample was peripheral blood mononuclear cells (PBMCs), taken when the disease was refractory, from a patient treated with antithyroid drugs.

The CDR3 sequence is CASRRGGGTYEQYF. The CDR3 nucleotides read TGTGCCAGCAGGCGGGGCGGGGGTACCTACGAGCAGTACTTC. The chain employs TRBV6-1 and TRBJ2-7; 7 nucleotides match TRBD2. J gave up 2 bases and V 6 bases, and 7 bases lay outside the gene matches. The CDR3 runs 14 residues. Germline values: CDR1 MNHNS, CDR2 SASEGT.